This TCR beta chain was sequenced during a study of blood T cells in healthy people across ages. Next came a second PCR, run for about 7 to 12 cycles, which used a sample-barcoded 5' primer along with a J-beta primer mix. Unique molecular identifiers of 12 random nucleotides labeled each cDNA. From each sample, at least 3 million paired-end reads containing CDR3 were obtained. MiXCR, run by TCRdb on the 5' RACE reads, gives a single entry per CDR3 protein. Seen here are just over 1 million distinct CDR3 sequences, 35% to 55% observed once, and the top ten hold approximately 17%. Study-wide findings and caveats: Diversity estimates from one million T cells were considered underestimates. Both naive CD4+ cell counts and diversity were greater in long-lived donors than in aged donors.

This clonotype turned up a few times. Its antigen is undetermined. Sequencing used blood. The clonotype was recovered from a woman aged 60 to 75 in good health.

CDR3 in amino acids: CSVPGQGISGANVLTF. Here the CDR3 DNA reads TGCAGCGTTCCGGGACAGGGCATCTCTGGGGCCAACGTCCTGACTTTC. V and J are TRBV29-1 and TRBJ2-6, with 9 bases lining up with TRBD1. Germline values: CDR1 SQVTM, CDR2 ANQGSEA. Trimming at V came to 5 bases and at J to 0 bases, leaving 5 bases not matched to a gene. The CDR3 consists of 16 residues.